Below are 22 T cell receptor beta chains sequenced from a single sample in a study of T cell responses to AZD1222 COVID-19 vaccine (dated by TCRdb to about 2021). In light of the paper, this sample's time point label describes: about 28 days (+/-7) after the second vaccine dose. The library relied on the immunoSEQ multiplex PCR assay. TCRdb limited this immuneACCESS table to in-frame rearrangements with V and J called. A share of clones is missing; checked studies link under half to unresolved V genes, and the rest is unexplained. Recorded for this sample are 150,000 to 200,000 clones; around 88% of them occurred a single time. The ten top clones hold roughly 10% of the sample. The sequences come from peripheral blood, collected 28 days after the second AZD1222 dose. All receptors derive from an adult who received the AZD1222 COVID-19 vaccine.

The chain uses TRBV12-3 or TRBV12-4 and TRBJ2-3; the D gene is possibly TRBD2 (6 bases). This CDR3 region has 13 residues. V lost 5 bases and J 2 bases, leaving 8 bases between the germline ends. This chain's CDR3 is CASSRGYTDTQYF. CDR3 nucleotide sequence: TGTGCCAGCAGTCGGGGGTACACAGATACGCAGTATTTT.

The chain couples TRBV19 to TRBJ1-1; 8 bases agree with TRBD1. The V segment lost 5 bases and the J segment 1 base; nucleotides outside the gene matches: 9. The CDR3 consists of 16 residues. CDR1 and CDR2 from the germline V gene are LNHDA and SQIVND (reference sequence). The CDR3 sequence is CASSDRDRFQNTEAFF. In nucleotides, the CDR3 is TGTGCCAGTAGTGACCGGGACAGGTTTCAGAACACTGAAGCTTTCTTT.

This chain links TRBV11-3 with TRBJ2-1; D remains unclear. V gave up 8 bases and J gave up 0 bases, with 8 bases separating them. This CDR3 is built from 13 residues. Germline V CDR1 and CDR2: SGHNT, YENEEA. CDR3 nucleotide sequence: TGTGCCAGCGCTGTAAACTCCTACAATGAGCAGTTCTTC. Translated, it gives CASAVNSYNEQFF.

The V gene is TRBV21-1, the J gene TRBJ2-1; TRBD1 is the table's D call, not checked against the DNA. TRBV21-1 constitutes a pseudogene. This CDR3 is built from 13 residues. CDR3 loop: CASSKTRRDRTIF. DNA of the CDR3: TGTGCCAGCAGCAAAACAAGGCGGGACAGGACGATCTTC.

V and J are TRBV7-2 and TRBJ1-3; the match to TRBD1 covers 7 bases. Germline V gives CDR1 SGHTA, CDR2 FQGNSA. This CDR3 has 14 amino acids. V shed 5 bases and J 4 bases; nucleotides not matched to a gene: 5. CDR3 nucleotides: TGTGCCAGCAGCGAGGGGACAGTGGGAAACACCATATATTTT. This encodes CASSEGTVGNTIYF.

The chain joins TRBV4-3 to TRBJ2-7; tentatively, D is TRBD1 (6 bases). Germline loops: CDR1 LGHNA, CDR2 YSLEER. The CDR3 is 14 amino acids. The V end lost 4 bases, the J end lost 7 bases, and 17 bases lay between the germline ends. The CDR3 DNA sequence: TGCGCCAGCAGCCGAGCACAGGGCCCGTGGGAGCAGTACTTC. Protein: CASSRAQGPWEQYF.

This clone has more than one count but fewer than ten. The CDR3, as DNA: TGTGCCAGTAGTCCAGGGAAAGAGACCCAGTACTTC. It translates to CASSPGKETQYF. This chain links TRBV19 with TRBJ2-5, with D maybe TRBD1 (5 bases). Trimming removed 5 bases at V and 3 bases at J, with 7 bases between. In germline, CDR1 is LNHDA, CDR2 SQIVND (reference sequence). CDR3 length: 12 residues. Full variable domain (missing parts from reference TRBV19 and TRBJ2-5): DGGITQSPKYLFRKEGQNVTLSCEQNLNHDAMYWYRQDPGQGLRLIYYSQIVNDFQKGDIAEGYSVSREKKESFPLTVTSAQKNPTAFYLCASSPGKETQYFGPGTRLLVL.

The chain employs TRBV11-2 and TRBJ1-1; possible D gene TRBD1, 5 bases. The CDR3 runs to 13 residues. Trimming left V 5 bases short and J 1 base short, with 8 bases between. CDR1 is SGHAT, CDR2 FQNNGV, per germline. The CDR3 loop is CASSPGANTEAFF. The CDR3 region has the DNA TGTGCCAGCAGCCCCGGGGCGAACACTGAAGCTTTCTTT.

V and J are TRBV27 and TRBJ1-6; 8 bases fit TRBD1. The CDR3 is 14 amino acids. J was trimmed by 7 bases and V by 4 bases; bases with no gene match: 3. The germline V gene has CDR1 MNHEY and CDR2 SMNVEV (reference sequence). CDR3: CASSWTGNNSPLHF. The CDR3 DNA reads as TGTGCCAGCAGTTGGACAGGGAACAATTCACCCCTCCACTTT.

The DNA for the CDR3 is TGTGCCAGCAGCTTGGAGGTTTGGAATGAGCAGTTCTTC. It translates to CASSLEVWNEQFF. V is TRBV5-5 and J is TRBJ2-1, with unresolved D. This CDR3 has 13 residues. V was clipped by 0 bases and J by 7 bases, with 8 bases between them. The germline V gene encodes CDR1 SGHKS and CDR2 YYEKEE (reference sequence).

The CDR3 DNA reads TGCAGCGTTGGCCCAGCTGATACGCAGTATTTT. Translating gives CSVGPADTQYF. The chain uses TRBV29-1 and TRBJ2-3, with D unclear. Germline V gene lookup returns CDR1 SQVTM and CDR2 ANQGSEA. The CDR3 loop spans 11 amino acids. With 4 bases removed from V and 6 bases from J, the gap between germline ends came to 8 bases.

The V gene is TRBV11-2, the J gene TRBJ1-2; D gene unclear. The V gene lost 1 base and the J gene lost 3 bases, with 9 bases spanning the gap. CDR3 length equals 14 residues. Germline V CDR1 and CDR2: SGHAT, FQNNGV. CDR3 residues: CASSLAPRDYGYTF. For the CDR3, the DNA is TGTGCCAGCAGCTTAGCTCCCCGGGACTATGGCTACACCTTC.

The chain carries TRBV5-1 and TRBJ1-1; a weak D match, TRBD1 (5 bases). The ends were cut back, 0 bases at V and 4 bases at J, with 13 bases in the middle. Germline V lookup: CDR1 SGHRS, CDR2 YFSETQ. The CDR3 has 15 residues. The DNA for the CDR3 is TGCGCCAGCAGCTTGGAGGCGCCAGGGACCACTGAAGCTTTCTTT. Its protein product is CASSLEAPGTTEAFF.

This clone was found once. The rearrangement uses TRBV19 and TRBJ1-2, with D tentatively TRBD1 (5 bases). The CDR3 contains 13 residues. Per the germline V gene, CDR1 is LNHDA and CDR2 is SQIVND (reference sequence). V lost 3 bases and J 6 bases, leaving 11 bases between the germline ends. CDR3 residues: CASSMRGLNGYTF. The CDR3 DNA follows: TGTGCCAGTAGTATGAGGGGACTAAATGGCTACACCTTC.

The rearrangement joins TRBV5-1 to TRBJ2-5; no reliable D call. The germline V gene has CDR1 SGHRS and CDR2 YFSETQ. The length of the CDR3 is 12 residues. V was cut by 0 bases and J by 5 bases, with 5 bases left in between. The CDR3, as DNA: TGCGCCAGCAGCTTGGGCAGGGAGACCCAGTACTTC. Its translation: CASSLGRETQYF.

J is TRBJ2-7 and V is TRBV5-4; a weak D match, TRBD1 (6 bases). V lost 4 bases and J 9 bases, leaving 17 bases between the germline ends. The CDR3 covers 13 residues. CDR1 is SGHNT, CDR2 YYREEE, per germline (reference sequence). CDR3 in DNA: TGTGCCAGCAGCGAGGGCCAGTCAGGGGCGCAGTACTTC. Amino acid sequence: CASSEGQSGAQYF.

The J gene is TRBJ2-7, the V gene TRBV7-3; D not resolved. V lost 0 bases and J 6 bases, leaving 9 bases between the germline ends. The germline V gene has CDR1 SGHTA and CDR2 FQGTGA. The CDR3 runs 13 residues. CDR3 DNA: TGTGCCAGCAGCTTAACGAGAGTTAGCGAGCAGTACTTC. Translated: CASSLTRVSEQYF. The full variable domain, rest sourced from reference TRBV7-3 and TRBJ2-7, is GAGVSQTPSNKVTEKGKYVELRCDPISGHTALYWYRQSLGQGPEFLIYFQGTGAADDSGLPNDRFFAVRPEGSVSTLKIQRTERGDSAVYLCASSLTRVSEQYFGPGTRLTVT.

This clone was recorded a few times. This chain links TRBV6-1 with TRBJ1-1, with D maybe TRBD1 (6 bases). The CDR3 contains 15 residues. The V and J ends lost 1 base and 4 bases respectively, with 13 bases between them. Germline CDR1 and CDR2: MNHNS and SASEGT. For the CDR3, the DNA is TGTGCCAGCAGTGAAGGAGGGGAAGGGGGCACTGAAGCTTTCTTT. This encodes CASSEGGEGGTEAFF.

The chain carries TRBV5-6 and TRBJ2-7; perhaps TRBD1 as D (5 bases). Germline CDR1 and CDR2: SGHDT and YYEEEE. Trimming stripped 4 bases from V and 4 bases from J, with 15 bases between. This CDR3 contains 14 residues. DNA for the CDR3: TGTGCCAGCAGCCTGACAGCAAGACGTTACGAGCAGTACTTC. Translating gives CASSLTARRYEQYF.

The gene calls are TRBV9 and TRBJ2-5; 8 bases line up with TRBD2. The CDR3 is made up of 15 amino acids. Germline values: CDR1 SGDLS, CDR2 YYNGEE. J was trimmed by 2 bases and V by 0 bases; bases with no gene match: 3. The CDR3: CASSVGGGLQETQYF. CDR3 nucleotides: TGTGCCAGCAGCGTAGGCGGGGGGTTGCAAGAGACCCAGTACTTC.

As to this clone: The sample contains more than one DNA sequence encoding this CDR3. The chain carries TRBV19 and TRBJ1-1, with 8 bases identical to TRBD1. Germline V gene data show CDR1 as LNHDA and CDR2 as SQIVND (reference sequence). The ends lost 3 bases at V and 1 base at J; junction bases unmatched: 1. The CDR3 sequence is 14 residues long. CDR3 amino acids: CASSIDRGNTEAFF. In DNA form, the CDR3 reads TGTGCCAGTAGTATCGACAGGGGGAACACTGAAGCTTTCTTT.

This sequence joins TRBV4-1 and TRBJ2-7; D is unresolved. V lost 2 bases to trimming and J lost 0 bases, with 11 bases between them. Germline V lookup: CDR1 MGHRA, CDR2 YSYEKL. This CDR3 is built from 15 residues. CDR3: CASSQIGKDSYEQYF. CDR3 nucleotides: TGCGCCAGCAGCCAAATAGGAAAGGACTCCTACGAGCAGTACTTC.